The clone carrying this T cell receptor (beta chain) was seen a few times. As yet, its antigen is unknown. The sample is drawn from a study of CD8 T cells in ankylosing spondylitis. TCRdb processed the 5' RACE reads anew with MiXCR; each CDR3 protein has one entry. Seen here are 200,000 or so distinct CDR3 sequences, under 30% observed once, and the top ten hold about 6.9%. Study results and caveats: According to the report, clones linked to the disease were significantly enriched in matched synovial fluid samples taken from ankylosing spondylitis patients. Previous work reported some of these motif variants in the synovial fluid and blood of reactive arthritis. What seemed typical of ankylosing spondylitis blood was a TCR beta motif built from eight highly homologous variants. Clones linked with disease were CD8+ and fairly uncommon in the peripheral blood.

The TCR originated in a male donor with ankylosing spondylitis or in good health (not recorded which). The sample comprised blood, either unsorted or a sorted T cell fraction (not recorded which).

CDR3 region: CSARRDSYNEQFF. The CDR3 coding sequence is TGCAGTGCTAGAAGGGACTCCTACAATGAGCAGTTCTTC. The chain carries TRBV20-1 and TRBJ2-1; D not resolved. Germline CDR1 and CDR2: DFQATT and SNEGSKA (reference sequence). This CDR3 has 13 residues. V lost 2 bases and J 0 bases, leaving 5 bases between the germline ends.